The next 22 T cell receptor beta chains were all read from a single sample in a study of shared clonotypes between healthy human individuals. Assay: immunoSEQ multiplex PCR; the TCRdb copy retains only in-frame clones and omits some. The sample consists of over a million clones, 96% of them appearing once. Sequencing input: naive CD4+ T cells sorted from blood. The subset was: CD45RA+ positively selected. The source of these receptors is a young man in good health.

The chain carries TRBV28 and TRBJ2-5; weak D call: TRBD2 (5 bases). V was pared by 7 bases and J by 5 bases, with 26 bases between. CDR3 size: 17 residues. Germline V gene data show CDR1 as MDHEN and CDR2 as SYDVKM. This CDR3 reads CASMPGGVGVRLETQYF. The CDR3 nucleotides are TGTGCCAGCATGCCAGGAGGAGTCGGGGTAAGGTTGGAGACCCAGTACTTC.

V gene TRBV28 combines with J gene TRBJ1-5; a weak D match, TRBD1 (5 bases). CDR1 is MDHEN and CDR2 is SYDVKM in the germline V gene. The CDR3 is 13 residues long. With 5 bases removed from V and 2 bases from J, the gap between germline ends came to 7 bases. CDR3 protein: CASSRGGNQPQHF. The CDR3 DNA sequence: TGTGCCAGCAGTCGAGGGGGCAATCAGCCCCAGCATTTT.

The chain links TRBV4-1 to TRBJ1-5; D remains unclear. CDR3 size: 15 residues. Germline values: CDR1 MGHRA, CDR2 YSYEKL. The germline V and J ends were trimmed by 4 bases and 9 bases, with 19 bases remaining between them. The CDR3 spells CASSPISADHRPQHF. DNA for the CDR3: TGCGCCAGCAGCCCAATTTCGGCAGACCATCGGCCCCAGCATTTT.

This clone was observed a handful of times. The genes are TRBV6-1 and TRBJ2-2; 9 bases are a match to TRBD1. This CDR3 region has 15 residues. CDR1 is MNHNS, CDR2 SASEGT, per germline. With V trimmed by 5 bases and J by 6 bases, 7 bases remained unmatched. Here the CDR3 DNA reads TGTGCCAGCAGTCCGCCGACAGGGGGGGCCGGGGAGCTGTTTTTT. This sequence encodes CASSPPTGGAGELFF.

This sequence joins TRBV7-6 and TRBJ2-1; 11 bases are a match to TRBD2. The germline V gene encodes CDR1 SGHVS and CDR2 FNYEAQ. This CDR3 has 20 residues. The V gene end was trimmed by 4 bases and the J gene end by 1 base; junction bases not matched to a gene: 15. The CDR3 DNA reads TGTGCCAGCAGCTCCCGAGGGGGAACTAGCGGGAGTTCTTCCTACAATGAGCAGTTCTTC. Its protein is CASSSRGGTSGSSSYNEQFF.

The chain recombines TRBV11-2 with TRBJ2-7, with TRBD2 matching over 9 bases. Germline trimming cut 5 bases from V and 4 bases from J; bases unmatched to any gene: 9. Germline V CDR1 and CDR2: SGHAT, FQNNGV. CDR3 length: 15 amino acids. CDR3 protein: CASSLRTSERYEQYF. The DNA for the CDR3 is TGTGCCAGCAGCCTTCGGACTAGCGAGAGGTACGAGCAGTACTTC.

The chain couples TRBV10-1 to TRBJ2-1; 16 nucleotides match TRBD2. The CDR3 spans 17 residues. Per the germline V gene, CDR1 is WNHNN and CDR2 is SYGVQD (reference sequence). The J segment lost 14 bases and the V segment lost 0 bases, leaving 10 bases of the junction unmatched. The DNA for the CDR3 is TGCGCCAGCAGTGAGTCGATGGGACTAGCGGGAGGGCCCTTAAAGTTCTTC. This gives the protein CASSESMGLAGGPLKFF.

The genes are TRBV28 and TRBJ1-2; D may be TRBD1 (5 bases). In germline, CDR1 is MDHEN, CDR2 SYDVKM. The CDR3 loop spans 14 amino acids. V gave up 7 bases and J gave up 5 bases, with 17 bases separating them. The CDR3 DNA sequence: TGTGCCAGCACGTACGGGGGTATTCGGTATGGCTACACCTTC. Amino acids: CASTYGGIRYGYTF.

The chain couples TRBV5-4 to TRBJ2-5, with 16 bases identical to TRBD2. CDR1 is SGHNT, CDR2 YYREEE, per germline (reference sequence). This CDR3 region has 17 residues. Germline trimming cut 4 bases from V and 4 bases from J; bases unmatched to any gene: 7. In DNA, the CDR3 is TGTGCCAGCAGCAAGGGACTAGCGGGAGGGGGCGGAGAGACCCAGTACTTC. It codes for CASSKGLAGGGGETQYF.

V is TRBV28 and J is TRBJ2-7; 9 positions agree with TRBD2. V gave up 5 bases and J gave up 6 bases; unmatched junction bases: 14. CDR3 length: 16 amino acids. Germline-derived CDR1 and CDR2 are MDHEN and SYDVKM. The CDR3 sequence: CASSLRLGLAFSEQYF. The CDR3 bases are TGTGCCAGCAGTCTCAGGCTGGGACTAGCATTCTCCGAGCAGTACTTC.

The CDR3 spells CASTAGGPPGDTQYF. CDR3 sequence (DNA): TGTGCCAGCACCGCCGGGGGGCCCCCAGGGGATACGCAGTATTTT. The chain combines TRBV28 with TRBJ2-3, with D tentatively TRBD2 (7 bases). Trimming removed 7 bases from V and 6 bases from J, with 20 bases in between. This CDR3 is built from 15 residues. Germline CDR1 MDHEN, CDR2 SYDVKM.

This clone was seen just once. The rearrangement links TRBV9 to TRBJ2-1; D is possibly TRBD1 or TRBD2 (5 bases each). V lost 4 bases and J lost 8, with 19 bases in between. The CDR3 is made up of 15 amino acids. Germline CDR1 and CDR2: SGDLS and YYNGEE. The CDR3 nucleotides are TGTGCCAGCAGCACCCTTAAGCGGAGAGGGGATGAGCAGTTCTTC. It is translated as CASSTLKRRGDEQFF.

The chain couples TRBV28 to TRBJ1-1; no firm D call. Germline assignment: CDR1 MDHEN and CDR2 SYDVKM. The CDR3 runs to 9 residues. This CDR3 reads CRRNTEAFF. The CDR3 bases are TGTCGCAGAAACACTGAAGCTTTCTTT.

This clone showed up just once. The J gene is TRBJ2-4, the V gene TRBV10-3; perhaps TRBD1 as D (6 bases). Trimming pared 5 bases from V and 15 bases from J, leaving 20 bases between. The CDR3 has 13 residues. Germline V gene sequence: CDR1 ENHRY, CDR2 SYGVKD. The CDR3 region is CAISKSTGGDRYF. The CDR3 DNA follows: TGTGCCATCAGTAAATCGACAGGTGGAGATAGGTACTTC.

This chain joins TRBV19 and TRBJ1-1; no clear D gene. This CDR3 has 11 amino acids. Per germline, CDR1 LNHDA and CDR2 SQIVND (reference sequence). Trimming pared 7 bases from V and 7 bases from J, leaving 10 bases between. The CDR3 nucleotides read TGTGCCAGTATCCAGTGGTATGAAGCTTTCTTT. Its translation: CASIQWYEAFF.

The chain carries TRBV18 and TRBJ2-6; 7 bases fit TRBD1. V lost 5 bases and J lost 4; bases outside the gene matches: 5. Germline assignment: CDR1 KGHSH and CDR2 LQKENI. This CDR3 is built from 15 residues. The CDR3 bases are TGTGCCAGCTCAGTACAGGGGAGAGGGGCCAACGTCCTGACTTTC. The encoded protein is CASSVQGRGANVLTF. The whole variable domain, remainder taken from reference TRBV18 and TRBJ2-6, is NAGVMQNPRHLVRRRGQEARLRCSPMKGHSHVYWYRQLPEEGLKFMVYLQKENIIDESGMPKERFSAEFPKEGPSILRIQQVVRGDSAAYFCASSVQGRGANVLTFGAGSRLTVL.

The CDR3 is CASSFVVLGTYEQYF. The CDR3 DNA is TGTGCCAGCAGCTTTGTCGTTCTGGGCACCTACGAGCAGTACTTC. The genes are TRBV5-5 and TRBJ2-7; D gene unclear. Germline V CDR1 and CDR2: SGHKS, YYEKEE (reference sequence). This CDR3 has 15 residues. Trimming stripped 2 bases from V and 2 bases from J, with 14 bases between.

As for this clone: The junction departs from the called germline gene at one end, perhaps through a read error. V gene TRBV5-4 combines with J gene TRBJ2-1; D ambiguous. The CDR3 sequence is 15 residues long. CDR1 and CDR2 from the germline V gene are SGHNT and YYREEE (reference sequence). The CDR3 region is CASSLDANSYNEQFF. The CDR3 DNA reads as TGTGCCAGCAGTTTGGACGCCAACTCCTACAATGAGCAGTTCTTC.

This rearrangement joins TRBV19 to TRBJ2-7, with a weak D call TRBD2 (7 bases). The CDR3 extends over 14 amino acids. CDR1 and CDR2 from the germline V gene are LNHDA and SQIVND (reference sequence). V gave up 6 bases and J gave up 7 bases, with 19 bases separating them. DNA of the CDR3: TGTGCCAGTAGCGGTGGACAGCGCGGGGGAGAGCAGTACTTC. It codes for CASSGGQRGGEQYF.

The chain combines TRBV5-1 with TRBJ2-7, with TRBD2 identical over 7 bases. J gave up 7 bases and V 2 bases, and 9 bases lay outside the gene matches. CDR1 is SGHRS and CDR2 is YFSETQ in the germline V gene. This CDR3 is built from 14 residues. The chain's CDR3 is CASSFGLGMVEQYF. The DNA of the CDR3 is TGCGCCAGCAGCTTTGGACTAGGGATGGTTGAGCAGTACTTC. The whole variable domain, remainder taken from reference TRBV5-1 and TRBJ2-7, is KAGVTQTPRYLIKTRGQQVTLSCSPISGHRSVSWYQQTPGQGLQFLFEYFSETQRNKGNFPGRFSGRQFSNSRSEMNVSTLELGDSALYLCASSFGLGMVEQYFGPGTRLTVT.

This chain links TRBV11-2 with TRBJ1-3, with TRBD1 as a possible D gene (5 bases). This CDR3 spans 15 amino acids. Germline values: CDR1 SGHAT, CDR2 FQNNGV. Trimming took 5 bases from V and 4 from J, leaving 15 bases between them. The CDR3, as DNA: TGTGCCAGCAGCCTCCTTGACAGCTCCGGAAACACCATATATTTT. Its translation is CASSLLDSSGNTIYF.

The CDR3 DNA reads TGTGCCAGCAGCTTAGTGTTCAATCAGCCCCAGCATTTT. Protein: CASSLVFNQPQHF. The rearrangement joins TRBV7-2 to TRBJ1-5; D is uncertain. V lost 1 base and J 3 bases, leaving 4 bases between the germline ends. CDR1 is SGHTA, CDR2 FQGNSA, per germline. This CDR3 contains 13 residues.